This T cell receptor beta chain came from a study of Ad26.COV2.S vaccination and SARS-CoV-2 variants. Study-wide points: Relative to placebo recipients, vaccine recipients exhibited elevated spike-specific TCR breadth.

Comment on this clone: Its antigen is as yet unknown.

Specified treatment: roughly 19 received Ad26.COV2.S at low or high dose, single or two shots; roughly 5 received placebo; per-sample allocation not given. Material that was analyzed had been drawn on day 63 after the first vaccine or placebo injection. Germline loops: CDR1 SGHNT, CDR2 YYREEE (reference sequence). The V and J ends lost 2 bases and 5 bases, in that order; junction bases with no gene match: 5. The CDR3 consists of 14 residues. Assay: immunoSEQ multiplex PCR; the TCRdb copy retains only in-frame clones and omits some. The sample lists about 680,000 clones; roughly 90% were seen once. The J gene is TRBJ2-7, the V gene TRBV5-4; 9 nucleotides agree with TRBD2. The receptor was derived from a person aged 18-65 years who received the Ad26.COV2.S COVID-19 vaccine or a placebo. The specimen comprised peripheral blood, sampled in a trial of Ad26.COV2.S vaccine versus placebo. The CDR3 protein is CASSLAGGGHEQYF. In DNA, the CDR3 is TGTGCCAGCAGCTTAGCGGGGGGCGGGCACGAGCAGTACTTC.